A single sample gave rise to the 15 T cell receptor delta chains below, sequenced in a study of γδ T cells in repeated Plasmodium falciparum infection. TCRdb redid the clone calls on the multiplex PCR reads with CATT. This sample carries roughly 93,000 delta-chain clones, more than 1.4% of them seen once, and the ten largest clones take about 10%. Bulk repertoires came from Vgamma9/Vdelta2+ or Vdelta2-negative gammadelta T cells flow-sorted from PBMC. Sequencing was done on a sample of gamma-delta T cells from blood. These TCRs come from a pool of human donors (malaria-infected and uninfected, not separated).

There are many counts of this clone. The chain combines TRDV1 with TRDJ1; 8 positions match TRDD3. TCRdb offers no J gene call, so here the DNA was matched to germline to obtain one. The V and J ends lost 0 bases and 0 bases, in that order; junction bases with no gene match: 9. The CDR3 length is 18 residues. In germline, CDR1 is TSWWSYY, CDR2 QGS. The CDR3 DNA sequence: TGTGCTCTTGGGGAACTATACCTGGGGGAAACATACACCGATAAACTCATCTTT. Its translation is CALGELYLGETYTDKLIF.

This clone was seen a handful of times. The protein recorded in TCRdb matches a much larger clone and deviates from this DNA's translation at residue 11, suggesting a read error; the protein here is obtained by translating the DNA. The rearrangement links TRDV1 to TRDJ1, with 10 bases aligning to TRDD3. J lost 2 bases, V lost 5 bases, and 26 bases had no gene match. In germline, CDR1 is TSWWSYY, CDR2 QGS. This CDR3 is built from 22 residues. CDR3 sequence reads: CALGPYWAFTLTGGSRTDKLIF. In nucleotides, the CDR3 is TGTGCTCTTGGGCCATATTGGGCCTTCACCCTTACTGGGGGATCGAGAACCGATAAACTCATCTTT.

This clone is labeled as medium-sized. Within the sample, other DNA sequences also encode this same CDR3. The V gene is TRDV2, the J gene TRDJ1; no definite D call. The V end was cut by 3 bases, the J end by 0 bases, with 16 bases between. CDR1 and CDR2 from the germline V gene are GEAIGNYY and EKD. This CDR3 has 16 residues. Here the CDR3 reads CACDPVSDGNTDKLIF. The CDR3 region has the DNA TGTGCCTGTGACCCAGTTAGTGACGGCAACACCGATAAACTCATCTTT.

A remark on this clone: The likely explanation is a read error, given a far larger clone one base away. In the same sample, other DNA sequences code for this CDR3. This rearrangement joins TRDV1 to TRDJ1; 13 bases align to TRDD3. Losses at the gene ends were 6 bases for V and 0 bases for J; bases not matched to a gene: 31. Germline V CDR1 and CDR2: TSWWSYY, QGS. The CDR3 consists of 25 residues. DNA for the CDR3: TGTGCTCTTGGCATCGACTTTCTGAGGTCCATTACTGGGGGATACGCACCAGGCTACACCGATAAACTCATCTTT. Translated: CALGIDFLRSITGGYAPGYTDKLIF.

As regards this clone: This sequence is one base from a far larger clone and is likely a read error. This sample also contains other DNA sequences that code for the same CDR3. This chain uses TRDV2 with TRDJ1; no firm D call. Trimming removed 3 bases at V and 0 bases at J, with 16 bases between. This CDR3 is built from 16 residues. The germline gives CDR1 GEAIGNYY, CDR2 EKD. The chain's CDR3 is CACDYAGGYYTDKLIF. In nucleotides, the CDR3 is TGTGCCTGTGACTACGCTGGTGGCTATTACACCGATAAACTCATCTTT.

The sample holds a few counts of this clone. Since a far larger clone is one base different, this is likely a read error. Other DNA sequences in this specimen translate into the identical CDR3. V is TRDV1 and J is TRDJ1; 12 positions match TRDD3. As TCRdb names no J gene, one was assigned here on the basis of a DNA match to germline. The V gene end was trimmed by 2 bases and the J gene end by 3 bases; junction bases not matched to a gene: 13. Germline CDR1 is TSWWSYY and CDR2 is QGS. The CDR3 is made up of 19 amino acids. CDR3 bases: TGTGCTCTTGGGGAAGGGTATCTACGTTCTGGGGGATACGCCGATAAACTCATCTTT. It translates to CALGEGYLRSGGYADKLIF.

A remark on this clone: A much larger clone lies a single base off, so this may be a read error. This sample also contains other DNA sequences that code for the same CDR3. This chain joins TRDV1 and TRDJ1; the match to TRDD2 covers 9 bases. The J gene, not given by TCRdb, was assigned here from a germline match of the nucleotide sequence. This CDR3 contains 21 residues. Trimming at V came to 3 bases and at J to 0 bases, leaving 20 bases not matched to a gene. Germline V gene lookup returns CDR1 TSWWSYY and CDR2 QGS. The CDR3 region has the DNA TGTGCTCTTGGGGAGAAGGCCTTCCTACACCTAGTACTCCTCCACACCGATAAACTCATCTTT. The encoded protein is CALGEKAFLHLVLLHTDKLIF.

This clone has a count of ten or more. For this DNA, TCRdb reports the protein of a much larger clone, which diverges at residue 8, most likely from a read error; the protein presented here is translated directly from the DNA. The CDR3 loop reads CACDTLLPGDTRYTDKLIF. The CDR3, as DNA: TGTGCCTGTGACACCCTCCTACCGGGGGATACCCGCTACACCGATAAACTCATCTTT. This rearrangement joins TRDV2 to TRDJ1; 9 positions match TRDD3. TCRdb leaves out the J gene; it was filled in here by matching the DNA to germline. Trimming at V came to 0 bases and at J to 0 bases, leaving 13 bases not matched to a gene. Germline V gene sequence: CDR1 GEAIGNYY, CDR2 EKD. The CDR3 totals 19 residues.

To note about this clone: TCRdb's protein, taken from a much larger clone, differs from this DNA's translation at residue 3, likely owing to a read error; the protein displayed comes from the DNA. The chain has TRDV2 and TRDJ2; D may be TRDD3 (6 bases). The CDR3 spans 14 residues. Germline V lookup: CDR1 GEAIGNYY, CDR2 EKD. Here the CDR3 reads CAYDTITGTAQLFF. DNA for the CDR3: TGTGCCTATGACACCATTACTGGGACAGCGCAACTCTTCTTT.

This clone turned up a few times. Only one base separates this from a far larger clonotype, so it likely reflects a read error. Other DNA sequences from this sample encode an identical CDR3 as well. CDR3: CACDPLGSGRDKLIF. For the CDR3, the DNA is TGTGCCTGTGACCCCCTGGGGAGCGGCCGCGATAAACTCATCTTT. The chain carries TRDV2 and TRDJ1; D perhaps matches TRDD3 (6 bases). V was trimmed by 3 bases and J by 4 bases, leaving 17 bases between them. This CDR3 comprises 15 residues. Germline V CDR1 and CDR2: GEAIGNYY, EKD.

This clone came up many times. This DNA's translation differs at residue 9 from TCRdb's protein, which comes from a much larger clone; a read error is likely, and the protein shown is translated from the DNA. As DNA, the CDR3 is TGTGCTCTTGGGAAACTTCCTACTAGTATGGGGAGTAAACTCATCTTT. Translating it yields CALGKLPTSMGSKLIF. The V gene is TRDV1, the J gene TRDJ1; TRDD2 matches 8 bases. The germline V gene has CDR1 TSWWSYY and CDR2 QGS. The CDR3 covers 16 residues.

A remark on this clone: The protein recorded in TCRdb matches a much larger clone and deviates from this DNA's translation at residue 13, suggesting a read error; the protein here is obtained by translating the DNA. This chain connects TRDV1 to TRDJ1; TRDD3 aligns across 11 bases. Trimming took 4 bases from V and 1 from J; bases not matched to a gene: 14. The CDR3 is made up of 19 amino acids. Germline CDR1 is TSWWSYY and CDR2 is QGS. The CDR3 loop reads CALGVLDWGISRCTDKLIF. The CDR3 region has the DNA TGTGCTCTTGGGGTACTTGACTGGGGGATATCTCGGTGCACCGATAAACTCATCTTT.

This clone was observed a handful of times. One base separates it from a far larger clone, so it is likely a read error. This same CDR3 is encoded by further DNA sequences in the sample. V gene TRDV1 combines with J gene TRDJ1; TRDD3 aligns across 7 bases. The J gene is absent in TCRdb and was assigned here via DNA matching to germline. Per germline, CDR1 TSWWSYY and CDR2 QGS. The CDR3 length is 15 residues. The CDR3 nucleotides read TGCGCTCTTGGGGGACGAAGGACAGAGGGACATAAACTCATCTTT. Protein product: CALGGRRTEGHKLIF.

This clone has more than one count but fewer than ten. One base separates it from a far larger clone, so it is likely a read error. The same CDR3 can be traced to other DNA sequences in this sample. The V call is TRDV2, the J call TRDJ3, with 9 positions matching TRDD3. Here the J gene came from matching the DNA to germline, since TCRdb omits it. Germline CDR1 and CDR2: GEAIGNYY and EKD. The CDR3 length is 19 residues. DNA for the CDR3: TGTGCCTGTGACACCCTAGTGGGGGATAGTCCCTGGGACACCCGGCAGATGTTTTTC. It encodes CACDTLVGDSPWDTRQMFF.

This clone came up a few times. TCRdb assigns this DNA the protein of a much larger clone, which departs from its translation at residue 14; this likely reflects a read error, and the protein shown comes from translating the DNA. The chain combines TRDV2 with TRDJ1; a possible D gene is TRDD2 (5 bases). Germline CDR1 reads GEAIGNYY; CDR2 reads EKD. V lost 2 bases and J 3 bases, leaving 27 bases between the germline ends. The length of the CDR3 is 19 residues. For the CDR3, the DNA is TGTGCCTGTGACAGTATTGTGGCCCCTTCTACTCAAATCGCCGATAAACTCATCTTT. It yields the protein CACDSIVAPSTQIADKLIF.